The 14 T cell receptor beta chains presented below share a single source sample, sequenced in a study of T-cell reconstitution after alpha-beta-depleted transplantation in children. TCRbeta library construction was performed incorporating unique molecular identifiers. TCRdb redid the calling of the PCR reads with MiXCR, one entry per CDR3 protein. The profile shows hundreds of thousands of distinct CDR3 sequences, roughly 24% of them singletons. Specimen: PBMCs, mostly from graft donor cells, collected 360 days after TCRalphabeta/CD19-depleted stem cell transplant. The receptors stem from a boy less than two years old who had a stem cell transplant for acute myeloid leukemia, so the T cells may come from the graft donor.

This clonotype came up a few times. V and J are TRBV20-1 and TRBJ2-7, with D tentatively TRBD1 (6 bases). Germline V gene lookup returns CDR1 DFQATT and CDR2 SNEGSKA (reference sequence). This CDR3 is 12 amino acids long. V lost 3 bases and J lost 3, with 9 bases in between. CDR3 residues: CSASGQYYEQYF. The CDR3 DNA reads TGCAGTGCTAGTGGACAGTACTACGAGCAGTACTTC.

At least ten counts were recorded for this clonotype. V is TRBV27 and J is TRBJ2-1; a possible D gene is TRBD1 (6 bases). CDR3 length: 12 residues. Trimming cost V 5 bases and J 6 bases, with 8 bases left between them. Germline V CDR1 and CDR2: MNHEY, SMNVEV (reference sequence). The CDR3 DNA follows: TGTGCCAGCAGTACACAGGGCAATGAGCAGTTCTTC. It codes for CASSTQGNEQFF.

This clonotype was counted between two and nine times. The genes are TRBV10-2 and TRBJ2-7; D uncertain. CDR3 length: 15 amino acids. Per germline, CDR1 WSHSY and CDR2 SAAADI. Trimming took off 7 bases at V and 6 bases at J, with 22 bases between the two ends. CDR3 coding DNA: TGCGCCAGCAAGGTCAGTGGCAGCTTCTTAGGCGAGCAGTACGTC. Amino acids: CASKVSGSFLGEQYV.

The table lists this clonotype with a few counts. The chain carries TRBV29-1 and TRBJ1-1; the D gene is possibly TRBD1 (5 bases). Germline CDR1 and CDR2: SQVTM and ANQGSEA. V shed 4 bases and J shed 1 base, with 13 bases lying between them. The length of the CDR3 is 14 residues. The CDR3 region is CSVGEGRENTEAFF. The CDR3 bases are TGCAGCGTTGGGGAGGGCAGGGAGAACACTGAAGCTTTCTTT.

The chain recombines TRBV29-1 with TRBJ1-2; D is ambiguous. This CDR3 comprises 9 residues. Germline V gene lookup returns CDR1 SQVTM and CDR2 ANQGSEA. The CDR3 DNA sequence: TGCAGTACCACGCCCTCCTACACCTTC. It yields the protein CSTTPSYTF.

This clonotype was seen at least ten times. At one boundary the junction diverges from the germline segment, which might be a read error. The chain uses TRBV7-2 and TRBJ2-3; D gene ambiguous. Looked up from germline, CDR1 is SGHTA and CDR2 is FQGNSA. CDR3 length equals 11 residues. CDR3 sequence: CASSLGNTQYF. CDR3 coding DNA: TGTGCCAGCAGTTTAGGGAATACGCAGTATTTT.

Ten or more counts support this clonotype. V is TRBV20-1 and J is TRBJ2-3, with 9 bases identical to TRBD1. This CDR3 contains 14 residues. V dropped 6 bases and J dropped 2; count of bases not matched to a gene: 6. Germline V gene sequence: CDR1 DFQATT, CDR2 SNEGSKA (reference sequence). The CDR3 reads CSAGGTGSTDTQYF. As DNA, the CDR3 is TGCAGTGCCGGCGGGACAGGGTCCACAGATACGCAGTATTTT.

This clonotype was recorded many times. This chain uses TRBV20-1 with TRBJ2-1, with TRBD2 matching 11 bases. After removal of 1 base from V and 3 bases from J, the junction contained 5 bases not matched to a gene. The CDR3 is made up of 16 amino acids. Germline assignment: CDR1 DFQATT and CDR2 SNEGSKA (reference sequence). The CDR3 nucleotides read TGCAGTGCTAGAGCAGGACTAGCGGGTAACTACAATGAGCAGTTCTTC. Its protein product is CSARAGLAGNYNEQFF.

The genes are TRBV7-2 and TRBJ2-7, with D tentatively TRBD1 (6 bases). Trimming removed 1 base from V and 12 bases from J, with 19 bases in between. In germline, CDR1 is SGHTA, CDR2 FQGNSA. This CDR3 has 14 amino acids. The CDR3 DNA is TGTGCCAGCAGCTTAGTGGACAGAGAAGGAGCACGGTACTTC. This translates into CASSLVDREGARYF.

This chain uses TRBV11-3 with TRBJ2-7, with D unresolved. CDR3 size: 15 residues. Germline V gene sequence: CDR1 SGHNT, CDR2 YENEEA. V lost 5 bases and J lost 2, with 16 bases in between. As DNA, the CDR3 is TGTGCCAGCAGCGCCGCTACGGTTTCGACCTACGAGCAGTACTTC. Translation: CASSAATVSTYEQYF.

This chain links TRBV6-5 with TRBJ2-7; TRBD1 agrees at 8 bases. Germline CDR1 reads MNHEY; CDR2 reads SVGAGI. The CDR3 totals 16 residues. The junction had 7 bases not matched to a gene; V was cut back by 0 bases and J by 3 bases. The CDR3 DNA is TGTGCCAGCAGTTACTCGAAAGGGACAGGTAACTACGAGCAGTACTTC. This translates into CASSYSKGTGNYEQYF.

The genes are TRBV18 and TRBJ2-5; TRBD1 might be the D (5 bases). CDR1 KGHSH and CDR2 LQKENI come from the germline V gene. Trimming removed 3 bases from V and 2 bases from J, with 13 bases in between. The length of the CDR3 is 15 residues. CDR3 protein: CASSPGSTAQETQYF. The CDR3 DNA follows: TGTGCCAGCTCACCGGGGTCGACAGCTCAAGAGACCCAGTACTTC.

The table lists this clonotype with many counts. The CDR3 reads CASSFGQSLDEQFF. CDR3 nucleotide sequence: TGTGCCAGCAGCTTCGGACAATCTCTTGATGAGCAGTTCTTC. The chain joins TRBV7-9 to TRBJ2-1; the D gene is possibly TRBD1 (5 bases). The CDR3 is 14 residues long. V lost 3 bases and J lost 8, with 14 bases in between. Germline V CDR1 and CDR2: SEHNR, FQNEAQ (reference sequence).

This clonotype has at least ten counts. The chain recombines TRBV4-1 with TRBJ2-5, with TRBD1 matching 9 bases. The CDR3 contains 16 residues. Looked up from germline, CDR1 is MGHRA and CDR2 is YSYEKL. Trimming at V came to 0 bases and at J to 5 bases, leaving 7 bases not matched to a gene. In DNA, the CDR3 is TGCGCCAGCAGCCAAGACCCCCTCGGACAGGGGGAGACCCAGTACTTC. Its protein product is CASSQDPLGQGETQYF.